The 20 T cell receptor beta chains presented below share a single source sample, sequenced in a study of blood T cell repertoires in COVID-19. Sequencing was performed with immunoSEQ multiplex PCR; in TCRdb, only in-frame clones are kept and a portion is missing. The sample has around 100,000 clones, roughly nine tenths seen once; the top ten hold around 5.1%. Sequencing was done on a sample of peripheral blood. The receptors here all came from a man aged 45 to 65 with acute or convalescent COVID-19.

This clone was seen once. The chain is built from TRBV12-3 or TRBV12-4 and TRBJ2-2; 7 bases are a match to TRBD1. This CDR3 is built from 13 residues. V lost 7 bases and J lost 7; bases outside the gene matches: 6. The CDR3 protein is CASTHRDSGELFF. The DNA of the CDR3 is TGTGCCAGCACCCATCGGGACAGCGGGGAGCTGTTTTTT.

The genes are TRBV24-1 and TRBJ2-3; D may be TRBD1 (5 bases). Germline-derived CDR1 and CDR2 are KGHDR and SFDVKD. The V end was cut by 5 bases, the J end by 4 bases, with 12 bases between. The CDR3 runs 14 residues. CDR3 sequence: CATSGPRGSDTQYF. CDR3 in DNA: TGTGCCACCAGTGGCCCTAGGGGTTCAGATACGCAGTATTTT.

The chain links TRBV7-7 to TRBJ2-5; 14 bases line up with TRBD2. The CDR3 runs 19 residues. Germline loops: CDR1 SSHAT, CDR2 FNYEAQ (reference sequence). J was trimmed by 0 bases and V by 5 bases; bases with no gene match: 11. The CDR3 coding sequence is TGTGCCAGCAGCCCGAGCGCCCGACTAGCGGGAGGGTACCAAGAGACCCAGTACTTC. Amino acids: CASSPSARLAGGYQETQYF.

This chain links TRBV10-3 with TRBJ1-5, with TRBD1 matching over 10 bases. CDR3 length: 15 residues. Unmatched junction bases numbered 7, after V lost 6 bases and J lost 5 bases. Germline loops: CDR1 ENHRY, CDR2 SYGVKD. In DNA, the CDR3 is TGTGCCATCAGATCCGGGACAGGGGATCATCAGCCCCAGCATTTT. Translation gives CAIRSGTGDHQPQHF.

The chain links TRBV21-1 to TRBJ2-3; the table's D call, TRBD2, has no DNA check behind it. TRBV21-1 is a documented pseudogene. The CDR3 consists of 19 residues. The CDR3 sequence is CASLSVENASSSSTDTQYF. The CDR3 DNA reads as TGTGCCAGCCTTTCTGTTGAAAACGCGTCTTCCTCTAGCACAGATACGCAGTATTTT.

The chain is built from TRBV19 and TRBJ1-5; D ambiguous. Trimming stripped 8 bases from V and 2 bases from J, with 22 bases between. The germline V gene encodes CDR1 LNHDA and CDR2 SQIVND (reference sequence). The CDR3 consists of 17 residues. In DNA, the CDR3 is TGTGCCAGTGAACGGGGTTCGGTCTTAGTTGGCAATCAGCCCCAGCATTTT. This codes for CASERGSVLVGNQPQHF. The complete variable domain, with remaining parts taken from reference TRBV19 and TRBJ1-5, reads DGGITQSPKYLFRKEGQNVTLSCEQNLNHDAMYWYRQDPGQGLRLIYYSQIVNDFQKGDIAEGYSVSREKKESFPLTVTSAQKNPTAFYLCASERGSVLVGNQPQHFGDGTRLSIL.

The rearrangement joins TRBV3-1 (or the pseudogene TRBV3-2) to TRBJ2-5; TRBD2 aligns across 10 bases. CDR3 size: 15 residues. V gave up 1 base and J gave up 7 bases; unmatched junction bases: 6. Per germline, CDR1 LGHDT and CDR2 YNNKEL (reference sequence). The CDR3 nucleotides are TGTGCCAGCAGCCAAGGCACTAGCGGGACCGGGACCCAGTACTTC. Its translation: CASSQGTSGTGTQYF.

This rearrangement joins TRBV15 to TRBJ1-5; D is perhaps TRBD1 (6 bases). There are 14 residues in the CDR3. The V gene lost 6 bases and the J gene lost 5 bases, with 14 bases spanning the gap. Germline loops: CDR1 LNHNV, CDR2 YYDKDF (reference sequence). This chain's CDR3 is CATSLGAGDQPQHF. The CDR3 nucleotides read TGTGCCACCAGTTTGGGGGCGGGCGATCAGCCCCAGCATTTT.

The V gene is TRBV11-3, the J gene TRBJ1-2; 9 bases are a match to TRBD1. The CDR3 has 15 residues. Germline V CDR1 and CDR2: SGHNT, YENEEA. V was pared by 3 bases and J by 4 bases, with 6 bases of the junction left unmatched. The CDR3 is CASSFPTGGFYGYTF. CDR3 nucleotide sequence: TGTGCCAGCAGCTTCCCTACAGGGGGCTTCTATGGCTACACCTTC.

This chain links TRBV5-1 with TRBJ2-1; 8 positions agree with TRBD2. This CDR3 is built from 14 residues. Germline V lookup: CDR1 SGHRS, CDR2 YFSETQ. The ends lost 1 base at V and 5 bases at J; junction bases unmatched: 2. The CDR3 reads CASSLLLADNEQFF. The CDR3 DNA follows: TGCGCCAGCAGCTTGTTACTAGCGGACAATGAGCAGTTCTTC.

The genes are TRBV4-1 and TRBJ1-6; D remains unclear. CDR3 length equals 16 residues. V lost 1 base, J lost 3 bases, and 10 bases lay in between. CDR1 and CDR2 (germline): MGHRA, YSYEKL. The CDR3 here is CASSQARDIYNSPLHF. As DNA, the CDR3 is TGCGCCAGCAGCCAAGCACGCGATATCTATAATTCACCCCTCCACTTT.

V gene TRBV6-5 combines with J gene TRBJ1-4; TRBD1 aligns across 8 bases. CDR3 size: 14 residues. Per the germline V gene, CDR1 is MNHEY and CDR2 is SVGAGI. V lost 5 bases to trimming and J lost 8 bases; unmatched junction nucleotides: 7. CDR3 sequence (DNA): TGTGCCAGCAGTACCGACAGGGGAAGGGAAAAACTGTTTTTT. Amino acids: CASSTDRGREKLFF.

V usage is TRBV28 and J usage is TRBJ2-7, with 10 bases matching TRBD2. CDR3 length: 13 residues. Germline CDR1 MDHEN, CDR2 SYDVKM. With 5 bases clipped from V and 3 bases from J, the junction kept 1 base outside the gene matches. Here the CDR3 reads CASSRLAGYEQYF. The CDR3, as DNA: TGTGCCAGCAGTAGACTAGCGGGCTACGAGCAGTACTTC. The whole variable domain, filled in from reference TRBV28 and TRBJ2-7, reads DVKVTQSSRYLVKRTGEKVFLECVQDMDHENMFWYRQDPGLGLRLIYFSYDVKMKEKGDIPEGYSVSREKKERFSLILESASTNQTSMYLCASSRLAGYEQYFGPGTRLTVT.

This chain uses TRBV7-2 with TRBJ2-1; 8 bases agree with TRBD2. This CDR3 has 15 amino acids. CDR1 SGHTA and CDR2 FQGNSA come from the germline V gene. The trim removed 3 bases at V and 5 bases at J, leaving 6 bases unmatched. DNA of the CDR3: TGTGCCAGCAGCTTTGGGTGGCGGGGGGACAATGAGCAGTTCTTC. Translated, it gives CASSFGWRGDNEQFF.

The chain links TRBV18 to TRBJ1-1, with TRBD1 matching over 7 bases. V lost 8 bases to trimming and J lost 4 bases; unmatched junction nucleotides: 7. The CDR3 loop spans 13 amino acids. Germline CDR1 KGHSH, CDR2 LQKENI. CDR3 bases: TGTGCCAGCAGCACAGGGGAGAGCACTGAAGCTTTCTTT. Its translation is CASSTGESTEAFF.

This chain connects TRBV2 to TRBJ2-1, with TRBD1 identical over 9 bases. This CDR3 has 14 amino acids. Looked up from germline, CDR1 is SNHLY and CDR2 is FYNNEI. V was pared by 6 bases and J by 9 bases, with 9 bases of the junction left unmatched. The CDR3 DNA reads as TGTGCCAGCAGAAGGACAGGGGACGGGGTTGAGCAGTTCTTC. Amino acids: CASRRTGDGVEQFF.

V gene TRBV18 combines with J gene TRBJ1-6; D gene uncertain. From germline, CDR1 is KGHSH and CDR2 LQKENI. The V end was cut by 8 bases, the J end by 0 bases, with 5 bases between. CDR3 size: 13 residues. CDR3 sequence (DNA): TGTGCCAGCGGCAGCTCCTATAATTCACCCCTCCACTTT. This gives the protein CASGSSYNSPLHF. Full variable domain (remainder filled in from reference TRBV18 and TRBJ1-6): NAGVMQNPRHLVRRRGQEARLRCSPMKGHSHVYWYRQLPEEGLKFMVYLQKENIIDESGMPKERFSAEFPKEGPSILRIQQVVRGDSAAYFCASGSSYNSPLHFGNGTRLTVT.

The chain has TRBV14 and TRBJ1-2; possible D gene TRBD1, 6 bases. The CDR3 has 15 residues. Germline values: CDR1 SGHDN, CDR2 FVKESK. Trimming removed 3 bases from V and 0 bases from J, with 11 bases in between. CDR3 loop: CASSQMTGANYGYTF. As DNA, the CDR3 is TGTGCCAGCAGCCAGATGACAGGAGCTAACTATGGCTACACCTTC.

This chain links TRBV5-1 with TRBJ2-3, with 9 bases fitting TRBD2. V dropped 0 bases and J dropped 0; count of bases not matched to a gene: 14. CDR3 length equals 20 residues. The germline gives CDR1 SGHRS, CDR2 YFSETQ. The CDR3 bases are TGCGCCAGCAGCTTGGGGTATGTGCCTAGCGGGACCCGCAGCACAGATACGCAGTATTTT. This sequence encodes CASSLGYVPSGTRSTDTQYF.

This rearrangement joins TRBV11-2 to TRBJ2-7, with 9 bases fitting TRBD2. V gave up 5 bases and J gave up 2 bases; unmatched junction bases: 1. Germline CDR1 is SGHAT and CDR2 is FQNNGV. The CDR3 contains 13 residues. The CDR3 nucleotides are TGTGCCAGCAGCATAGCGGGAGCCTACGAGCAGTACTTC. Translating it yields CASSIAGAYEQYF.